The 2 T cell receptor beta chains below come from one sample, sequenced in a study of CD8 T cells in Susac syndrome. With random hexamers, about 0.45 to 1 ug RNA was reverse transcribed. TCRdb reanalysed the immunoSEQ multiplex PCR reads using MiXCR and keeps one entry per CDR3 protein. The data contain almost 450,000 distinct CDR3 sequences, 75% to 90% of them singletons. Sequenced: CD8+ T cells from PBMCs. The receptor source for this set is a human donor with multiple sclerosis.

The chain joins TRBV10-3 to TRBJ1-1; 7 nucleotides line up with TRBD1. Per the germline V gene, CDR1 is ENHRY and CDR2 is SYGVKD. The CDR3 has 14 amino acids. V dropped 8 bases and J dropped 0; count of bases not matched to a gene: 6. CDR3 coding DNA: TGTGCCATCGGCAACAGGGGTTTGAACACTGAAGCTTTCTTT. Translated, it gives CAIGNRGLNTEAFF.

This chain uses TRBV6-5 with TRBJ2-1; D perhaps matches TRBD2 (5 bases). Trimming left V 4 bases short and J 3 bases short, with 19 bases between. CDR3 length equals 17 residues. CDR1 and CDR2 from the germline V gene are MNHEY and SVGAGI. The CDR3 protein is CASSWLVRRDHYNEQFF. DNA of the CDR3: TGTGCCAGCAGTTGGTTAGTTCGCCGGGATCACTACAATGAGCAGTTCTTC.